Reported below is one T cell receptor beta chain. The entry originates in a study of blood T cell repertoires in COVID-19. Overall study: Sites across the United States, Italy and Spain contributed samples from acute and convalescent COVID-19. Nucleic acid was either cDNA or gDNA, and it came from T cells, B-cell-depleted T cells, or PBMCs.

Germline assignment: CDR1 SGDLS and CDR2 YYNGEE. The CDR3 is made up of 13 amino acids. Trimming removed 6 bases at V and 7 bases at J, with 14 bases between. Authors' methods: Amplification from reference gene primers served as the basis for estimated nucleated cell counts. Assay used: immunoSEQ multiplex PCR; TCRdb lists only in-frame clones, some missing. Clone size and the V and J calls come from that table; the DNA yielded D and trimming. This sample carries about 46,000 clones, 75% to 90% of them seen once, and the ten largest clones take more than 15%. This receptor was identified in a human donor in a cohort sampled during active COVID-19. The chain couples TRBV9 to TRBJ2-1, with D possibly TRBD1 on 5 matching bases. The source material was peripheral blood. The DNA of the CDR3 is TGTGCCAGCACAGCCGCTGGACAAAATGAGCAGTTCTTC. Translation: CASTAAGQNEQFF.